Below are 29 T cell receptor beta chains sequenced from a single sample in a study of blood T cell repertoires in COVID-19. Measured with immunoSEQ multiplex PCR; TCRdb has only the in-frame clones, and not every one. This sample has about 180,000 clones, with approximately 85% found just once. Material: peripheral blood. These TCRs come from a woman at least 80 years old with acute or convalescent COVID-19.

This chain uses TRBV2 with TRBJ2-7; 9 bases are shared with TRBD1. The CDR3 consists of 15 residues. V was clipped by 5 bases and J by 4 bases; unmatched bases: 9. Germline CDR1 reads SNHLY; CDR2 reads FYNNEI. The CDR3 spells CASSLQGAREYEQYF. CDR3 DNA: TGTGCCAGCAGTCTACAGGGGGCCCGCGAATACGAGCAGTACTTC.

The J gene is TRBJ2-7, the V gene TRBV6-5; 7 bases fit TRBD1. The CDR3 consists of 14 residues. V lost 6 bases and J lost 3; bases outside the gene matches: 8. The germline gives CDR1 MNHEY, CDR2 SVGAGI. As DNA, the CDR3 is TGTGCCAGCAGCCAGGGGGACCGACTCTACGAGCAGTACTTC. Translation: CASSQGDRLYEQYF.

This chain connects TRBV27 to TRBJ2-7; tentative D call: TRBD1 (7 bases). V lost 3 bases and J lost 3, with 15 bases in between. This CDR3 region has 15 residues. Germline V CDR1 and CDR2: MNHEY, SMNVEV (reference sequence). CDR3 protein: CASSFKLRGDYEQYF. The CDR3 DNA reads as TGTGCCAGCAGTTTCAAGCTCAGGGGGGACTACGAGCAGTACTTC.

This clone was seen a few times. The gene calls are TRBV3-1 (or the pseudogene TRBV3-2) and TRBJ1-1, with D possibly matching TRBD1 (5 bases). Germline loops: CDR1 LGHDT, CDR2 YNNKEL (reference sequence). Trimming removed 2 bases from V and 4 bases from J, with 8 bases in between. The CDR3 length is 13 residues. The CDR3 nucleotides are TGTGCCAGCAGCCAAAGCGGGGGCACTGAAGCTTTCTTT. It translates to CASSQSGGTEAFF.

This rearrangement joins TRBV7-2 to TRBJ2-2; TRBD2 matches at 12 bases. Germline lookup yields CDR1 SGHTA and CDR2 FQGNSA. This CDR3 region has 15 residues. V lost 6 bases, J lost 3 bases, and 2 bases stayed unmatched. The CDR3 region has the DNA TGTGCCAGCAGTCTAGCGGGGGGGTACACCGGGGAGCTGTTTTTT. This sequence encodes CASSLAGGYTGELFF.

V is TRBV7-7 and J is TRBJ2-5, with D perhaps matching TRBD2 (6 bases). Per germline, CDR1 SSHAT and CDR2 FNYEAQ (reference sequence). Trimming left V 0 bases short and J 9 bases short, with 17 bases between. This CDR3 comprises 15 residues. CDR3 sequence: CASSLARGASAAQYF. The CDR3 DNA is TGTGCCAGCAGCTTAGCCCGCGGGGCGTCGGCAGCCCAGTACTTC.

This clone was found once. The chain joins TRBV19 to TRBJ2-6; 8 nucleotides match TRBD1. CDR3 length: 18 amino acids. V trimming: 5 bases; J trimming: 0 bases; junction bases outside the gene matches: 9. CDR1 is LNHDA and CDR2 is SQIVND in the germline V gene (reference sequence). CDR3 in amino acids: CASSVGTGKSSGANVLTF. The CDR3 nucleotides are TGTGCCAGTAGTGTCGGGACAGGAAAGAGCTCTGGGGCCAACGTCCTGACTTTC.

The rearrangement uses TRBV2 and TRBJ1-2; D is perhaps TRBD1 (6 bases). The CDR3 has 13 residues. The germline V gene encodes CDR1 SNHLY and CDR2 FYNNEI. The V gene lost 5 bases and the J gene lost 4 bases, with 11 bases spanning the gap. DNA for the CDR3: TGTGCCAGCAGTCAACAGGGTAGCTATGGCTACACCTTC. Translated, it gives CASSQQGSYGYTF.

The chain has TRBV6-2 or TRBV6-3 and TRBJ1-5; TRBD1 agrees at 8 bases. The CDR3 is 14 amino acids. Germline V gene sequence: CDR1 MNHEY, CDR2 SVGEGT. The V segment lost 6 bases and the J segment 6 bases; nucleotides outside the gene matches: 7. DNA of the CDR3: TGTGCCAGCAGCTCTACAGGGGGTGGTCAGCCCCAGCATTTT. Its translation is CASSSTGGGQPQHF.

The V gene is TRBV19, the J gene TRBJ2-1; 8 positions agree with TRBD2. Trimming at V came to 2 bases and at J to 4 bases, leaving 7 bases not matched to a gene. Germline CDR1 reads LNHDA; CDR2 reads SQIVND (reference sequence). The CDR3 totals 16 residues. The DNA of the CDR3 is TGTGCCAGTAGTATAAGGGGTAGCGGGATGTACAATGAGCAGTTCTTC. This gives the protein CASSIRGSGMYNEQFF.

The rearrangement uses TRBV21-1 and TRBJ1-2; the table names TRBD1, a call not compared with the DNA. TRBV21-1 is noted as a pseudogene. The CDR3 runs to 15 residues. DNA for the CDR3: TGTGCCAGCAGCAAAGGGCGGACAGGGGTTCTTGGCTACACCTTC. The encoded protein is CASSKGRTGVLGYTF.

The rearrangement uses TRBV5-1 and TRBJ2-1, with TRBD2 identical over 10 bases. The CDR3 is made up of 16 amino acids. Germline loops: CDR1 SGHRS, CDR2 YFSETQ. The J segment lost 5 bases and the V segment lost 7 bases, leaving 12 bases of the junction unmatched. The CDR3 loop is CASQPQLAGSNNEQFF. The CDR3 DNA sequence: TGCGCCAGCCAACCCCAACTAGCGGGAAGTAACAATGAGCAGTTCTTC.

This clone was recorded only once. J is TRBJ2-5 and V is TRBV9; TRBD2 aligns across 7 bases. V shed 4 bases, J shed 4 bases, and the junction held 7 bases outside the gene matches. The germline CDR1 and CDR2 sequences are SGDLS and YYNGEE. The CDR3 loop spans 14 amino acids. This CDR3 reads CASSSTPGGETQYF. In nucleotides, the CDR3 is TGTGCCAGCAGCTCAACCCCGGGAGGAGAGACCCAGTACTTC.

The chain carries TRBV6-2 or TRBV6-3 and TRBJ2-6, with a weak D call TRBD2 (5 bases). With 2 bases removed from V and 0 bases from J, the gap between germline ends came to 11 bases. The CDR3 is 17 amino acids. Germline V gene lookup returns CDR1 MNHEY and CDR2 SVGEGT. The CDR3 loop is CASSYGVGDSGANVLTF. CDR3 sequence (DNA): TGTGCCAGCAGTTACGGAGTCGGGGACTCTGGGGCCAACGTCCTGACTTTC.

This clone was picked up a small number of times. This chain's CDR3 is CASGFGTGSNEQYF. DNA for the CDR3: TGTGCTAGTGGTTTCGGGACAGGGTCCAACGAGCAGTACTTC. The chain carries TRBV12-5 and TRBJ2-7; 9 nucleotides match TRBD1. Germline V lookup: CDR1 LGHNT, CDR2 FRNRAP. V lost 3 bases to trimming and J lost 5 bases; unmatched junction nucleotides: 5. The CDR3 runs 14 residues. Complete variable domain (other parts from reference TRBV12-5 and TRBJ2-7): DARVTQTPRHKVTEMGQEVTMRCQPILGHNTVFWYRQTMMQGLELLAYFRNRAPLDDSGMPKDRFSAEMPDATLATLKIQPSEPRDSAVYFCASGFGTGSNEQYFGPGTRLTVT.

The chain links TRBV4-2 to TRBJ1-2; perhaps TRBD1 as D (6 bases). The V and J ends lost 0 bases and 4 bases respectively, with 6 bases between them. The CDR3 runs 13 residues. Germline CDR1 is LGHNA and CDR2 is YNFKEQ. CDR3 in amino acids: CASSQEGAYGYTF. DNA of the CDR3: TGTGCCAGCAGCCAAGAGGGGGCCTATGGCTACACCTTC.

This clone was counted between two and nine times. This sequence joins TRBV5-1 and TRBJ1-2; TRBD1 matches 7 bases. The CDR3 spans 14 residues. Per germline, CDR1 SGHRS and CDR2 YFSETQ. Losses at the gene ends were 7 bases for V and 3 bases for J; bases not matched to a gene: 9. The DNA of the CDR3 is TGCGCCAGCCGCGGGTCGGGGACAGACTATGGCTACACCTTC. Amino acid sequence: CASRGSGTDYGYTF.

The V call is TRBV28, the J call TRBJ1-2; a weak D match, TRBD1 (5 bases). The V end was cut by 9 bases, the J end by 8 bases, with 16 bases between. Germline V CDR1 and CDR2: MDHEN, SYDVKM. There are 12 residues in the CDR3. This chain's CDR3 is CASWDSARGYTF. CDR3 nucleotides: TGTGCCAGTTGGGACTCTGCTAGAGGCTACACCTTC.

A few counts support this clone. The chain has TRBV5-1 and TRBJ1-4; unclear D gene. Germline CDR1 is SGHRS and CDR2 is YFSETQ. Trimming left V 0 bases short and J 3 bases short, with 12 bases between. The CDR3 runs 16 residues. The CDR3 loop is CASSLGGDHSNEKLFF. The CDR3 nucleotides are TGCGCCAGCAGCTTGGGTGGAGACCACTCTAATGAAAAACTGTTTTTT.

This chain uses TRBV19 with TRBJ1-1; tentatively, D is TRBD1 (5 bases). The V gene's germline CDR1 is LNHDA and CDR2 SQIVND (reference sequence). The CDR3 loop spans 15 amino acids. V lost 4 bases and J 5 bases, leaving 17 bases between the germline ends. The CDR3 loop reads CASSTGRSRGTEAFF. The CDR3 DNA reads as TGTGCCAGTAGTACCGGACGGTCCCGGGGGACTGAAGCTTTCTTT.

This chain links TRBV24-1 with TRBJ1-2; 9 nucleotides align to TRBD1. The CDR3 spans 14 residues. Looked up from germline, CDR1 is KGHDR and CDR2 is SFDVKD. V gave up 5 bases and J gave up 8 bases; unmatched junction bases: 8. CDR3 coding DNA: TGTGCCACCAGTGCCCCGGGACAGGGTCACGGCTACACCTTC. Encoded protein: CATSAPGQGHGYTF.

The chain carries TRBV3-1 (or the pseudogene TRBV3-2) and TRBJ2-5; 10 bases are a match to TRBD2. V shed 2 bases, J shed 4 bases, and the junction held 7 bases outside the gene matches. The CDR3 extends over 16 amino acids. The germline CDR1 and CDR2 sequences are LGHDT and YNNKEL (reference sequence). CDR3 nucleotides: TGTGCCAGCAGCCAATCCTCTAGCGGGAGTCGAGAGACCCAGTACTTC. This gives the protein CASSQSSSGSRETQYF.

The rearrangement joins TRBV5-6 to TRBJ2-7; perhaps TRBD2 as D (5 bases). V lost 2 bases, J lost 2 bases, and 17 bases lay in between. This CDR3 is built from 16 residues. Germline loops: CDR1 SGHDT, CDR2 YYEEEE. The CDR3, as DNA: TGTGCCAGCAGCTTTACTATTATGGTCGGGGCCTACGAGCAGTACTTC. Translating it yields CASSFTIMVGAYEQYF.

J is TRBJ2-5 and V is TRBV7-9; D gene uncertain. The CDR3 consists of 12 residues. V dropped 5 bases and J dropped 7 bases, with 11 bases sitting between them. CDR1 is SEHNR and CDR2 is FQNEAQ in the germline V gene (reference sequence). The CDR3 DNA reads TGTGCCAGCAGCCCAAACCCGGGGACCCAGTACTTC. Translation gives CASSPNPGTQYF.

The V and J genes are TRBV2 and TRBJ1-6, with TRBD1 matching over 7 bases. The CDR3 extends over 14 amino acids. Germline-derived CDR1 and CDR2 are SNHLY and FYNNEI. The V segment lost 7 bases and the J segment 7 bases; nucleotides outside the gene matches: 7. CDR3 DNA: TGTGCCAGCAATTGGGGCAGGGGGAATTCACCCCTCCACTTT. Translating it yields CASNWGRGNSPLHF.

About this clone itself: The sample has other DNA sequences that encode this CDR3 too. V and J are TRBV6-6 and TRBJ2-7, with 9 nucleotides matching TRBD1. Trimming removed 8 bases from V and 3 bases from J; junction bases left unmatched: 2. Germline loops: CDR1 MNHNY, CDR2 SVGAGI (reference sequence). The CDR3 contains 12 residues. The CDR3 coding sequence is TGTGCCAGCTCGGGACAGGGCTACGAGCAGTACTTC. It specifies CASSGQGYEQYF.

The J gene is TRBJ1-2, the V gene TRBV7-2; D might be TRBD1 (5 bases). V was pared by 4 bases and J by 6 bases, with 15 bases between. This CDR3 region has 14 residues. In germline, CDR1 is SGHTA, CDR2 FQGNSA. The CDR3 DNA is TGTGCCAGCAGCTCCGGGGGGGAGGCTCATGGCTACACCTTC. Translation: CASSSGGEAHGYTF.

The J gene is TRBJ2-6, the V gene TRBV7-9; D is perhaps TRBD1 (6 bases). Trimming took 0 bases from V and 2 from J, leaving 14 bases between them. This CDR3 is built from 18 residues. CDR1 is SEHNR, CDR2 FQNEAQ, per germline (reference sequence). The CDR3: CASSLARSGAPGANVLTF. Written as DNA, the CDR3 is TGTGCCAGCAGCTTAGCGAGGTCAGGGGCTCCTGGGGCCAACGTCCTGACTTTC.

The chain links TRBV5-1 to TRBJ1-4; TRBD1 matches at 8 bases. This CDR3 has 14 amino acids. V lost 3 bases, J lost 7 bases, and 5 bases stayed unmatched. Germline V gene data show CDR1 as SGHRS and CDR2 as YFSETQ. CDR3 amino acids: CASSSTGAAEKLFF. CDR3 DNA sequence: TGCGCCAGCAGCTCGACAGGGGCGGCTGAAAAACTGTTTTTT.